A selection of T cell receptor beta chains follows, all from one sample in a study of blood T cells in healthy people across ages. Each CDR3 protein gets one entry after TCRdb re-called the 5' RACE reads with MiXCR. The sample yields roughly 1,700,000 distinct CDR3 sequences, 25% to 30% seen once. The sample consisted of blood. These receptors were obtained from a woman aged 25 to 45 in good health. Each CDR3 is given with its conserved first and last residue. D genes are given only for firm matches. A clone size is listed for some rows: how often the clone was seen (once, few, many), or a class if it is expanded.

j_gene | v_gene | abundance | d_gene | CDR3nt | CDR3aa
TRBJ1-4 | TRBV20-1 | few | - | TGCAGTGCAAAGATGGGGGCCGATTGGATTGCAACTAATGAAAAACTGTTTTTT | CSAKMGADWIATNEKLFF
TRBJ2-3 | TRBV24-1 | - | - | TGTGCCACCAGTGACAACAGGGAAGGGACGGATACGCAGTATTTT | CATSDNREGTDTQYF
TRBJ1-6 | TRBV30 | - | - | TGTGCCTTGTTGACAGTTGTAAATTCACCCCTCCACTTT | CALLTVVNSPLHF
TRBJ2-1 | TRBV20-1 | - | TRBD2 | TGCAGTGGGAGGGGAGGGAGAGGGGCGAATGAGCAGTTCTTC | CSGRGGRGANEQFF
TRBJ2-5 | TRBV7-2 | many | TRBD2 | TGTGCCAGCACCCTTCCCGCGGGAGTCTGGGAGACCCAGTACTTC | CASTLPAGVWETQYF
TRBJ2-3 | TRBV20-1 | - | - | TGCAGTGCCTTTCCTAGTAAAGGGTCTGATACGCAGTATTTT | CSAFPSKGSDTQYF
TRBJ2-7 | TRBV6-6 | many | - | TGTGCCAGCAGTTACTTGAGGTCGTCTGGGGCCTACGAGCAGTACTTC | CASSYLRSSGAYEQYF
TRBJ2-1 | TRBV5-6 | - | TRBD1 | TGTGCCAGCACTTATCCGACAGGGGGCAATGAGCAGTTCTTC | CASTYPTGGNEQFF
TRBJ1-6 | TRBV3-1 | - | - | TGTGCCAGCAGCCGAGAAACGGAAAGCTCCTATAATTCACCCCTCCACTTT | CASSRETESSYNSPLHF
TRBJ2-3 | TRBV9 | - | - | TGTGCCAGCAAGAAGACGCTAGTGGGAACAGATACGCAGTATTTT | CASKKTLVGTDTQYF
TRBJ2-2 | TRBV20-1 | - | - | TGCAGTGCTAGTCGGCGGGGGCGCCCAACCGGGGAGCTGTTTTTT | CSASRRGRPTGELFF
TRBJ1-2 | TRBV27 | many | - | TGTGCCAGCAGTAACCGGGACGGTAATGGCTACACCTTC | CASSNRDGNGYTF
TRBJ1-2 | TRBV27 | few | TRBD1 | TGTGCCAGCAGCCCCTCACAGGGGTTCTATGGCTACACCTTC | CASSPSQGFYGYTF
TRBJ2-5 | TRBV3-1 | - | TRBD2 | TGTGCCAGCAGCGTAGGGCGGGAGGTCGTTGGGCAAGAGACCCAGTACTTC | CASSVGREVVGQETQYF
TRBJ1-2 | TRBV4-1 | many | - | TGCGCCAGCAGCCAGACGGGAGGTCCTGGCTACACCTTC | CASSQTGGPGYTF
TRBJ2-1 | TRBV4-1 | few | - | TGCGCCAGCAGCCAAGATCTTGGGGCTAGCCGTGAGCAGTTCTTC | CASSQDLGASREQFF
TRBJ1-1 | TRBV27 | once | TRBD1 | TGTGCCAGCGGAACGCGGACAGGGAACACTGAAGCTTTCTTT | CASGTRTGNTEAFF
TRBJ2-2 | TRBV4-3 | - | - | TGCGCCAGCAGCCAAGATAGATTACGAGGGGGAGACACCGGGGAGCTGTTTTTT | CASSQDRLRGGDTGELFF
TRBJ2-5 | TRBV20-1 | few | TRBD2 | TGCAGTGCTAGAGCCACGAGCGGGGGGCAAGAGACCCAGTACTTC | CSARATSGGQETQYF
TRBJ2-5 | TRBV20-1 | many | TRBD2 | TGCAGTGCTAGCCCGGGGGGGCCCCAAGAGACCCAGTACTTC | CSASPGGPQETQYF
TRBJ2-1 | TRBV5-1 | - | - | TGCGCCAGCAGCCCAGGGACATGGAATGAGCAGTTCTTC | CASSPGTWNEQFF
TRBJ2-1 | TRBV9 | few | - | TGTGCCAGCAGCGTAGTCGGGACCTCCTACAATGAGCAGTTCTTC | CASSVVGTSYNEQFF
TRBJ1-1 | TRBV5-1 | few | - | TGCGCCAGCAGCTTGGAGGAGGGGTTCACTGAAGCTTTCTTT | CASSLEEGFTEAFF
TRBJ2-7 | TRBV7-9 | - | - | TGTGCCAGCAGCTTAACTCGTAAGGGACGGAGTACAGGGTACGAGCAGTACTTC | CASSLTRKGRSTGYEQYF
TRBJ2-5 | TRBV24-1 | - | TRBD2 | TGTGCCACCAGTGCCGGAAGCGGGACGGGTCAAGAGACCCAGTACTTC | CATSAGSGTGQETQYF
TRBJ2-1 | TRBV2 | - | - | TGTGCCAGCAGCATCTTTGGAGAGGATGAGCAGTTCTTC | CASSIFGEDEQFF
TRBJ2-5 | TRBV21-1 | - | - | TGTGCCAGCAGCAAAGGATCCAAAGGAAAAAGGGAGACCCAGTACTTC | CASSKGSKGKRETQYF
TRBJ2-1 | TRBV20-1 | few | - | TGCAGTGTACTCTACGACAATGAGCAGTTCTTC | CSVLYDNEQFF
TRBJ1-1 | TRBV18 | few | TRBD1 | TGTGCCAGCTCACCCCGGACAGGGGCCGGTGAAGCTTTCTTT | CASSPRTGAGEAFF
TRBJ2-7 | TRBV6-6 | - | - | TGTGCCAGCAGTTACCCCGTCTCAGTTAGCTACGAGCAGTACTTC | CASSYPVSVSYEQYF
TRBJ2-6 | TRBV2 | many | - | TGTGCCAGCAGTTCTAGCAGGGCAGTAACTGGGGCCAACGTCCTGACTTTC | CASSSSRAVTGANVLTF
TRBJ2-3 | TRBV28 | - | TRBD2 | TGTGCCAGCAGTCTCACCTTACTAGCGGGGGTACCAGATACGCAGTATTTT | CASSLTLLAGVPDTQYF
TRBJ2-1 | TRBV28 | few | - | TGTGCCAGCAGTTTGAAAGGAAGATACAATGAGCAGTTCTTC | CASSLKGRYNEQFF
TRBJ2-4 | TRBV20-1 | few | - | TGCAGTGCCCCCCCCCCGGAGGCCAAAAACATTCAGTACTTC | CSAPPPEAKNIQYF
TRBJ2-7 | TRBV12-3/TRBV12-4 | - | - | TGTGCCAGCAGTCTAGACAGAATAGCCTACAATGAGCAGTACTTC | CASSLDRIAYNEQYF
TRBJ1-2 | TRBV25-1 | - | TRBD1 | TGTGCCAGCAGTGACGGACAGGGGCCCCATGGCTACACCTTC | CASSDGQGPHGYTF
TRBJ2-5 | TRBV12-3/TRBV12-4 | few | TRBD2 | TGTGCCAGCACCCCGGGACTAGCGGGAGGAGAGACCCAGTACTTC | CASTPGLAGGETQYF
TRBJ2-3 | TRBV12-3/TRBV12-4 | - | TRBD1 | TGTGCCAGCAGTGGACAGGGATATAGCACAGATACGCAGTATTTT | CASSGQGYSTDTQYF
TRBJ2-5 | TRBV12-3/TRBV12-4 | - | - | TGTGCCAGCATGCAGGGTTACCAAGAGACCCAGTACTTC | CASMQGYQETQYF
TRBJ1-2 | TRBV2 | few | - | TGTGCCAGCGTCTCCTACAACTATGGCTACACCTTC | CASVSYNYGYTF
TRBJ2-7 | TRBV11-2 | few | - | TGTGCCAGCAGCTTAAGGACTACAGGCTCCTACGAGCAGTACTTC | CASSLRTTGSYEQYF
TRBJ2-1 | TRBV2 | - | TRBD1 | TGTGCCACCCGGGACAGGGGCGTAGATGAGCAGTTCTTC | CATRDRGVDEQFF
TRBJ2-7 | TRBV27 | - | - | TGTGCCAGCAGTCCCTCTGGTCAGCCCTACGAGCAGTACTTC | CASSPSGQPYEQYF
TRBJ2-7 | TRBV20-1 | - | TRBD1 | TGCAGTGCTAGCCAGCTCGGACAGGTTAGCTCCTACGAGCAGTACTTC | CSASQLGQVSSYEQYF
TRBJ2-5 | TRBV12-3/TRBV12-4 | - | TRBD2 | TGTACCAGCAGTTCGGGACTAGACGGGACCCAGTACTTC | CTSSSGLDGTQYF
TRBJ1-2 | TRBV20-1 | few | - | TGCAGTGCTAGAGCCCCCATAGCTAACTATGGCTACACCTTC | CSARAPIANYGYTF
TRBJ2-1 | TRBV20-1 | - | TRBD1 | TGCAGTGCTAGAGATTGGGGACAGGATAACAATGAGCAGTTCTTC | CSARDWGQDNNEQFF
TRBJ1-5 | TRBV29-1 | many | TRBD1 | TGCAGCGTGACAGGGGAGGGGAATCAGCCCCAGCATTTT | CSVTGEGNQPQHF
TRBJ1-4 | TRBV20-1 | many | TRBD1 | TGCAGTGCTAGACAAGGACAGGGAATATACGGGGGTGAAAAACTGTTTTTT | CSARQGQGIYGGEKLFF
TRBJ2-1 | TRBV6-6 | many | TRBD1 | TGTGCCAGCAGGGAGACAGGGGGAAGCAATGAGCAGTTCTTC | CASRETGGSNEQFF
TRBJ2-5 | TRBV29-1 | - | - | TGCAGCGCGGCAGGGATAAAGGAGACCCAGTACTTC | CSAAGIKETQYF
TRBJ2-1 | TRBV7-9 | - | - | TGTGCCGGCAGCTTAACACCGGCGGCCAGCAATGAGCAGTTCTTC | CAGSLTPAASNEQFF